These T cell receptor beta chains were read from a single sample in a study of blood T cell repertoires in COVID-19. This table comes from immunoSEQ multiplex PCR, and its TCRdb copy is limited to in-frame clones, with some not included. This sample yields 150,000 to 200,000 clones, of which approximately 80% are seen a single time; around an eighth belongs to the top ten. Sequenced material: PBMCs or T cells enriched from blood (not recorded which). The receptors come from a man in his sixties who had been exposed to COVID-19. Each CDR3 is given without its conserved first and last residue. Fields, in order: V gene, D gene, clone size, CDR3 protein. D genes are given only for firm matches. Some rows mark clone size as missing; the rest say once, few, many or name a class of expanded clone.

TRBV11-1 . . ASSTNFRDIAETQY
TRBV6-5 . . ASRSVGSRQETQY
TRBV5-1 TRBD1 . ASSLGQGNYEQY
TRBV27 TRBD1 few ASSFSGTGIGYT
TRBV5-4 . . ASSLSGEQF
TRBV7-3 TRBD1 . ASSFDRGRDTGELF
TRBV24-1 . . ATSDSPGPNQPQH
TRBV7-9 TRBD1 . ASSFPNRGPSNTEAF
TRBV30 TRBD2 few AWSAGGSGGDEQF
TRBV5-1 TRBD2 . ASSPGLAGAPGGDTQY
TRBV25-1 . once ASSEGWGLGASGEQY
TRBV7-7 TRBD1 . ASSPRTGRTGELF
TRBV5-1 TRBD2 . ASSQGVAGEVNEQF
TRBV5-1 . . ASSSRPGETQY
TRBV19 . . ASSIDGSFIEAF
TRBV29-1 . . SVEGLDSNTGELF
TRBV6-2/TRBV6-3 . . ASSQTGRTEAF
TRBV19 . . ASSRTAGELF
TRBV19 . . ASSRSHGQGRKGYT
TRBV21-1 . . ASSSRQGRSTEAF
TRBV21-1 . . ASSKVRGVKRTDTQY
TRBV5-1 . . ASSPEAATLRYGYT
TRBV6-4 TRBD1 . ASRFRRDRGAYEQY
TRBV9 TRBD1 . ASSRRQGSYNEQF
TRBV19 . . ASSIDYPSAQY
TRBV4-3 . few ASSQSGIYGYT
TRBV5-6 TRBD1 . ASSLRGQLTRYEQY
TRBV5-1 TRBD2 few ASSLLRGAQETQY
TRBV2 . . ASRYRDNQPQH
TRBV4-3 TRBD2 . ASSQGVAGGPPEEDTQY
TRBV6-5 TRBD2 few ASHGGRGIGELF
TRBV3-1/TRBV3-2 TRBD2 . ASSQDTTGLAGYNEQF
TRBV28 . . ASSSSDEQF
TRBV6-4 TRBD2 . ASSFLADNTGELF
TRBV4-2 TRBD2 few ASSQAPSGSSGELF
TRBV12-5 TRBD1 . ASGWEGTAGETYGYT
TRBV7-2 TRBD2 . ASSLGVVTSAAEDTQY
TRBV11-2 . . ASSLDLAGANTQY
TRBV19 TRBD1 . ASSSTGAGGYT
TRBV9 TRBD2 . ASSITSGGDTDTQY
TRBV7-9 . . ASSSGLHSSTDTQY
TRBV18 TRBD1 few ASSPRTGHTHTEAF
TRBV3-1/TRBV3-2 . once ASSQAPTGQYYEQY
TRBV29-1 TRBD1 few SVTGTGDYNEQF
TRBV21-1 . . ASSSPPALVITNTGELF
TRBV6-1 . . ASSARRQAVIYGYT
TRBV6-2/TRBV6-3 . . ASSLQGSYGYT
TRBV5-1 . . ASSLAGLQETQY
TRBV10-3 TRBD1 . AITTRAGQGAGELF
TRBV7-9 TRBD1 . ASSLGQGGFSPLH
TRBV5-1 TRBD1 . ASSLEAGGGYEQY